This paragraph reports one TCR beta chain. The record originates from a study of blood T cell repertoires in COVID-19. Study background: Specimens from acute and convalescent COVID-19 originated in the United States, Italy and Spain.

Generated by immunoSEQ multiplex PCR, the TCRdb table keeps only in-frame clones and is missing some. The table includes 180,000 or so clones, about 82% detected once. Germline V lookup: CDR1 KGHDR, CDR2 SFDVKD. The J segment lost 6 bases and the V segment lost 6 bases, leaving 4 bases of the junction unmatched. CDR3 length: 15 amino acids. Participants came from around 25 US areas, aged roughly 18 to 95 years. Grouping used clinical history reported by participants in a survey and questionnaire. Sequenced: PBMCs or T cells enriched from blood (not recorded which). The chain carries TRBV24-1 and TRBJ2-2; TRBD1 aligns across 12 bases. This TCR derives from a middle-aged man with acute COVID-19. In DNA, the CDR3 is TGTGCCACCAGTATGGGGACAGGGGGCCCCGGGGAGCTGTTTTTT. Translation gives CATSMGTGGPGELFF.